This TCR beta chain came from a study of human T cells and chemical hapten exposure. The overall study: Patch tests applied 0.01% DPC to the upper back, read at 6 days.

The CDR3 consists of 13 residues. Per germline, CDR1 SQVTM and CDR2 ANQGSEA. Trimming shortened V by 6 bases and J by 0 bases, and 12 bases separated the two germline ends. This clonotype was seen ten or more times. Regarding time point: pre-sensitization, week 0. Treatment noted: therapeutic diphenylcyclopropenone sensitization with weekly scalp DPC. Total RNA came from unfractionated whole blood. The library tagged individual cDNA molecules with unique molecular identifiers. Each CDR3 protein is one row after TCRdb ran MiXCR on the RACE reads. The sample has roughly 260,000 distinct CDR3 sequences, approximately 8.6% seen once; the top ten hold around 2.5%.

The sample was whole blood, taken in connection with sensitization to the hapten diphenylcyclopropenone (DPC). The rearrangement links TRBV29-1 to TRBJ2-7; D not certain. The clonotype originates from a middle-aged woman with alopecia areata. Some clones in this sample may be carry-over from other donors' samples. The CDR3 nucleotides read TGCAGCGTCTGGGCCACAAGCTCCTACGAGCAGTACTTC. Translating gives CSVWATSSYEQYF.